This entry lists 7 T cell receptor beta chains sequenced from one sample in a study of T cells in Graves' hyperthyroidism and ophthalmopathy. TCR beta CDR3 region amplification was performed from RNA transcripts. The HTBI primer set drove a first-round RT-PCR of the TCR CDR3. TCRdb used MiXCR to reprocess the multiplex PCR reads, holding one entry per CDR3 protein. The sample consists of about 640,000 distinct CDR3 sequences, less than 25% of them appearing once. The sequenced material came from blood. Receptors were obtained from a man aged 30 to 39 with Graves' ophthalmopathy.

This clonotype was seen only a few times. The chain uses TRBV5-1 and TRBJ2-5; TRBD2 is a possible D gene (5 bases). Trimming stripped 4 bases from V and 4 bases from J, with 11 bases between. Germline CDR1 reads SGHRS; CDR2 reads YFSETQ. This CDR3 has 13 amino acids. CDR3 sequence (DNA): TGCGCCAGCAGCCGGGATGGGAGAGAGACCCAGTACTTC. Translation: CASSRDGRETQYF.

V usage is TRBV28 and J usage is TRBJ2-2; TRBD2 matches 9 bases. Unmatched junction bases numbered 8, after V lost 3 bases and J lost 0 bases. The CDR3 spans 18 residues. Per the germline V gene, CDR1 is MDHEN and CDR2 is SYDVKM. This chain's CDR3 is CASSFLASGTANTGELFF. The CDR3 region has the DNA TGTGCCAGCAGTTTTTTGGCTAGCGGGACCGCGAACACCGGGGAGCTGTTTTTT.

This clonotype was seen many times. V gene TRBV11-2 combines with J gene TRBJ1-2, with 8 bases identical to TRBD1. The CDR3 totals 15 residues. After removal of 5 bases from V and 3 bases from J, the junction contained 8 bases not matched to a gene. CDR1 is SGHAT and CDR2 is FQNNGV in the germline V gene. CDR3 in DNA: TGTGCCAGCAGCCCATCGGGACAGGCGGACTATGGCTACACCTTC. This sequence encodes CASSPSGQADYGYTF. Combining the CDR3 with reference TRBV11-2 and TRBJ1-2 gives the whole variable domain EAGVAQSPRYKIIEKRQSVAFWCNPISGHATLYWYQQILGQGPKLLIQFQNNGVVDDSQLPKDRFSAERLKGVDSTLKIQPAKLEDSAVYLCASSPSGQADYGYTFGSGTRLTVV.

In this sample, this clonotype turned up many times. The chain uses TRBV7-3 and TRBJ1-5; 7 nucleotides match TRBD1. V lost 0 bases to trimming and J lost 5 bases; unmatched junction nucleotides: 7. The CDR3 covers 16 residues. Germline V gene lookup returns CDR1 SGHTA and CDR2 FQGTGA. DNA of the CDR3: TGTGCCAGCAGCTTAACGAGGGGACAGAGCCATCAGCCCCAGCATTTT. This encodes CASSLTRGQSHQPQHF. Together with reference TRBV7-3 and TRBJ1-5, the CDR3 gives the full variable domain: GAGVSQTPSNKVTEKGKYVELRCDPISGHTALYWYRQSLGQGPEFLIYFQGTGAADDSGLPNDRFFAVRPEGSVSTLKIQRTERGDSAVYLCASSLTRGQSHQPQHFGDGTRLSIL.

This clonotype was found many times. The V and J genes are TRBV2 and TRBJ2-3, with 7 positions matching TRBD2. The CDR3 has 15 amino acids. Germline loops: CDR1 SNHLY, CDR2 FYNNEI. The trim removed 4 bases at V and 2 bases at J, leaving 6 bases unmatched. DNA for the CDR3: TGTGCCAGCAGTGCAAGCGGGGCGCTCACAGATACGCAGTATTTT. Its protein is CASSASGALTDTQYF.

The J gene is TRBJ2-5, the V gene TRBV24-1; 10 bases are a match to TRBD1. The V and J ends lost 2 bases and 5 bases, in that order; junction bases with no gene match: 7. Germline V gives CDR1 KGHDR, CDR2 SFDVKD. The CDR3 runs to 16 residues. As DNA, the CDR3 is TGTGCCACCAGTGATTCCGGGACAGGGGTGCGGGAGACCCAGTACTTC. The encoded protein is CATSDSGTGVRETQYF.

The genes are TRBV30 and TRBJ2-1; D may be TRBD1 (6 bases). This CDR3 has 15 amino acids. V gave up 1 base and J gave up 4 bases, with 14 bases separating them. The V gene's germline CDR1 is GTSNPN and CDR2 SVGIG (reference sequence). CDR3: CAWSALGGWYNEQFF. The CDR3 DNA reads as TGTGCCTGGAGTGCATTAGGGGGATGGTACAATGAGCAGTTCTTC.